The source of this T cell receptor (beta chain) is a study of CD8+ T cells in alopecia areata. On the study more broadly: For 6 to 18 months, tofacitinib was taken, and 6 months off drug followed.

The CDR3 length is 14 residues. With 6 bases clipped from V and 6 bases from J, the junction kept 3 bases outside the gene matches. Germline V lookup: CDR1 SNHLY, CDR2 FYNNEI. Note on this clone: The antigen is not known.

Study results and limitations: Mice gave a clearer picture of TCR sharing than patients did, possibly for HLA-related reasons.

Sequencing templates came from extracted RNA that was reverse transcribed into cDNA. Sequencing was performed with immunoSEQ multiplex PCR; in TCRdb, only in-frame clones are kept and a portion is missing. This sample has more than 200,000 clones, with 67% found just once. The chain uses TRBV2 and TRBJ2-1, with 12 bases fitting TRBD2. This TCR was sampled from a human donor with alopecia areata. The sample here was CD4+ T cells sorted from blood, taken at week 0. The CDR3 loop reads CASRLAGGPNEQFF. In DNA, the CDR3 is TGTGCCAGCAGGCTAGCGGGGGGGCCCAATGAGCAGTTCTTC.